In this sample, the clone carrying this TCR beta chain turned up many times. The antigen remains undetermined. Both blood RNA, taken from unsorted whole blood, and germline DNA were extracted. Researchers generated TCR beta cDNA from approximately 0.55 ug of total RNA, relying on a constant-region primer. Sequencing libraries for TCR beta derived from three nested multiplex PCR rounds that used slightly modified ARM-PCR. Each CDR3 protein is one row after TCRdb ran MiXCR on the multiplex PCR reads. The table includes fewer than 400,000 distinct CDR3 sequences, approximately 58% detected once. This entry belongs to a study of tumor-infiltrating lymphocytes in primary liver carcinoma. About the research overall: Patients diagnosed with primary liver carcinoma received treatment through surgical resection. Patients included men and women of 30 to 69 years.

Findings of the study overall: Tumors had a significantly higher top-250-clone fraction than blood (p = 0.039). The overlap of tumor-adjacent and tumor-blood pairs was smaller than that of tumor region pairs.

This sequence was found in a woman aged 30 to 39 with primary liver carcinoma and hepatitis B virus infection. Sequenced material: peripheral blood.

The CDR3 loop reads CASSDRGEQYF. Here the CDR3 DNA reads TGTGCCAGCAGTGACAGAGGAGAGCAGTACTTC. J is TRBJ2-7 and V is TRBV6-5; a possible D gene is TRBD1 (5 bases). The CDR3 is 11 amino acids. Trimming took 5 bases from V and 7 from J, leaving 9 bases between them. The germline gives CDR1 MNHEY, CDR2 SVGAGI.